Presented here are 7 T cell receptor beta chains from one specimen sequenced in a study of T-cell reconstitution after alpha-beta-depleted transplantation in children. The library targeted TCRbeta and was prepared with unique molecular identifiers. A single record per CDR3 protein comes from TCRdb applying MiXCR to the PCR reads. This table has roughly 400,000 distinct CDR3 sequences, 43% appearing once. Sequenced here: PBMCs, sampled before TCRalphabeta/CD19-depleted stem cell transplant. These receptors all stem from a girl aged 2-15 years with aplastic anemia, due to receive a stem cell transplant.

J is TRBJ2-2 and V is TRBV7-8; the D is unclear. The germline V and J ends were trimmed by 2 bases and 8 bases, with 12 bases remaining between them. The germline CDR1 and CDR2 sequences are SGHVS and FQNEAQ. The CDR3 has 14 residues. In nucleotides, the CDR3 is TGTGCCAGCAGCTTACGGATACAACAGGGGGAGCTGTTTTTT. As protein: CASSLRIQQGELFF. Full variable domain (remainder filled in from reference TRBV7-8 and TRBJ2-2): GAGVSQSPRYKVAKRGQDVALRCDPISGHVSLFWYQQALGQGPEFLTYFQNEAQLDKSGLPSDRFFAERPEGSVSTLKIQRTQQEDSAVYLCASSLRIQQGELFFGEGSRLTVL.

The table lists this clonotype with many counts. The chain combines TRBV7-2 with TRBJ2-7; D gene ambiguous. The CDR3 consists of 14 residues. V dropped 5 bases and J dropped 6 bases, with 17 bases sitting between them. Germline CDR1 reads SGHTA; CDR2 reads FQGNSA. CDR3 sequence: CASSRALTAGEQYF. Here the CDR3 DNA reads TGTGCCAGCAGCCGAGCCCTTACCGCAGGCGAGCAGTACTTC.

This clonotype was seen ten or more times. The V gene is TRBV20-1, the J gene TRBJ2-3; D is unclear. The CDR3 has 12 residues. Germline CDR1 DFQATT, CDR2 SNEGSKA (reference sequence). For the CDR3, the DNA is TGCAGCGCCACTACAAGCACAGATACGCAGTATTTT. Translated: CSATTSTDTQYF.

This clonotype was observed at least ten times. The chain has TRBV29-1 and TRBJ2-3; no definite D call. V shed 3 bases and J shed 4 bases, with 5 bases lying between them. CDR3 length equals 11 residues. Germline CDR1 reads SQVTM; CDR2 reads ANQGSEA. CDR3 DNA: TGCAGCGTTGACAGCTCAGATACGCAGTATTTT. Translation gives CSVDSSDTQYF.

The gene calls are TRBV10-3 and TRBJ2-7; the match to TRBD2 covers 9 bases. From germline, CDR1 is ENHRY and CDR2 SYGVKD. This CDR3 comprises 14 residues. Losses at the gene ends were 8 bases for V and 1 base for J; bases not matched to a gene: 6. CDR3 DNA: TGTGCCATCCAGGATAGCGGGGGTTCCTACGAGCAGTACTTC. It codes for CAIQDSGGSYEQYF.

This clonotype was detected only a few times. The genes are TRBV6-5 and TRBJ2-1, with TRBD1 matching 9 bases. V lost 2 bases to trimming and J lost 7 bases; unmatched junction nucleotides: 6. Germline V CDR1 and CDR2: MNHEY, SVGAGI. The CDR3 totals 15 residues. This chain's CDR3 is CASSYVGTGLNEQFF. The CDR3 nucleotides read TGTGCCAGCAGTTACGTGGGGACAGGGTTGAATGAGCAGTTCTTC.

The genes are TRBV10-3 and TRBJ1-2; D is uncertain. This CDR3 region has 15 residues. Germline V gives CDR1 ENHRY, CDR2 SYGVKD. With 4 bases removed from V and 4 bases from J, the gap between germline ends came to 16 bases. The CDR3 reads CAISAGAQLGYGYTF. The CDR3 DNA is TGTGCCATCAGTGCGGGAGCCCAACTCGGCTATGGCTACACCTTC.